These 32 T cell receptor beta chains share one sample of origin, sequenced in a study of T cells expressing NK-cell markers. Following a re-call of the 5' RACE reads, TCRdb has one entry per CDR3 protein and lacks DNA. In total, the table holds about 260,000 distinct CDR3 sequences. The specimen sequenced was blood T cells: a sorted CD56 or NKG2C T cell subset, CD4+ or CD8+ T cells, or bulk PBMC T cells (not recorded which). These receptors all come from a young man in good health.

The genes are TRBV20-1 and TRBJ2-3; as DNA is missing, the TRBD2 call by TCRdb cannot be tested. CDR3 length: 14 amino acids. From germline, CDR1 is DFQATT and CDR2 SNEGSKA (reference sequence). The CDR3 protein is CSARVGGPTDTQYF.

CDR3 residues: CASRDPGRETQYF. The V and J genes are TRBV6-1 and TRBJ2-5; the TRBD1 assignment by TCRdb is unverifiable without DNA. CDR1 is MNHNS, CDR2 SASEGT, per germline. The CDR3 spans 13 residues.

The chain uses TRBV23-1 and TRBJ2-5; TCRdb gives TRBD2 as the D gene, but with no DNA this cannot be confirmed. TRBV23-1 is identified as an open reading frame with a role that is uncertain. This CDR3 contains 11 residues. Here the CDR3 reads CASTSDKTQYF.

V and J are TRBV20-1 and TRBJ2-7; TCRdb indicates TRBD1, and absent DNA this call remains unverified. The CDR3 contains 13 residues. Germline loops: CDR1 DFQATT, CDR2 SNEGSKA (reference sequence). CDR3 protein: CSFPGASSYEQYF.

The rearrangement joins TRBV20-1 to TRBJ1-4; no DNA is available, so the TRBD1 call from TCRdb remains unchecked. This CDR3 has 15 residues. Germline V lookup: CDR1 DFQATT, CDR2 SNEGSKA (reference sequence). The CDR3 loop reads CSARAADIGDEKLFF.

This chain uses TRBV11-2 with TRBJ2-2. Per the germline V gene, CDR1 is SGHAT and CDR2 is FQNNGV. The CDR3 is 16 amino acids. CDR3 sequence: CASTLAGIANTGELFF.

CDR3: CASSLRGNYGYTF. The rearrangement joins TRBV12-3 or TRBV12-4 to TRBJ1-2. This CDR3 has 13 amino acids.

This chain uses TRBV6-2 or TRBV6-3 with TRBJ2-1; the D gene TCRdb calls, TRBD1, cannot be checked with no DNA. The CDR3 contains 16 residues. CDR1 is MNHEY and CDR2 is SVGEGT in the germline V gene. CDR3 in amino acids: CASSTPDREIYNEQFF.

V and J are TRBV7-9 and TRBJ1-1. CDR3 length: 14 amino acids. Germline V gene lookup returns CDR1 SEHNR and CDR2 FQNEAQ (reference sequence). CDR3 in amino acids: CASSLSGGQGGAFF.

The rearrangement links TRBV29-1 to TRBJ2-1; checking the TCRdb D call of TRBD2 is not possible without DNA. This CDR3 comprises 13 residues. Germline values: CDR1 SQVTM, CDR2 ANQGSEA. The CDR3 protein is CSVRTGDYNEQFF.

This chain connects TRBV9 to TRBJ2-1; absent DNA, TCRdb's TRBD2 call cannot be checked. Germline values: CDR1 SGDLS, CDR2 YYNGEE. This CDR3 is built from 16 residues. This CDR3 reads CASSPQAGTSGNEQFF.

V usage is TRBV12-3 or TRBV12-4 and J usage is TRBJ2-7; TCRdb designates TRBD1, a call that cannot be tested without DNA. The CDR3 length is 15 residues. CDR3 protein: CASSLEPTGSYEQYF.

The rearrangement links TRBV20-1 to TRBJ2-1; no DNA is available, so the TRBD2 call from TCRdb remains unchecked. This CDR3 has 14 amino acids. Germline CDR1 is DFQATT and CDR2 is SNEGSKA (reference sequence). CDR3: CSARRASGNHEQFF.

V is TRBV5-1 and J is TRBJ2-7; TCRdb reports TRBD1, a call that lacks DNA to check it against. Germline V gives CDR1 SGHRS, CDR2 YFSETQ. This CDR3 region has 17 residues. Here the CDR3 reads CASSLPPRTGTNYEQYF.

CDR3 sequence reads: CASSFWDRGPEAFF. V is TRBV12-3 or TRBV12-4 and J is TRBJ1-1; lacking DNA, the TRBD1 call made by TCRdb goes unchecked. The CDR3 runs to 14 residues.

The chain recombines TRBV6-5 with TRBJ1-2. This CDR3 comprises 15 residues. Germline assignment: CDR1 MNHEY and CDR2 SVGAGI. CDR3 region: CASSYSIGPGHGYTF.

This chain uses TRBV6-1 with TRBJ2-1; the TCRdb call, TRBD2, lacks DNA for checking. CDR1 is MNHNS and CDR2 is SASEGT in the germline V gene. The CDR3 is 17 residues long. Here the CDR3 reads CASNPTSGSSSYNEQFF.

V usage is TRBV18 and J usage is TRBJ1-3; TCRdb picks TRBD1, but there is no DNA to check that call. Germline V gene lookup returns CDR1 KGHSH and CDR2 LQKENI. This CDR3 region has 17 residues. The CDR3 spells CASSPQPAGVSGNTIYF.

CDR3 in amino acids: CATSGRDYNEQFF. The chain links TRBV24-1 to TRBJ2-1; the TCRdb call, TRBD1, lacks DNA for checking. The CDR3 loop spans 13 amino acids. Germline V gene sequence: CDR1 KGHDR, CDR2 SFDVKD.

The V call is TRBV12-3 or TRBV12-4, the J call TRBJ1-3; TCRdb lists TRBD1, though no DNA is available to test this call. The CDR3 has 13 amino acids. The CDR3 protein is CASRINRVYTIYF.

The rearrangement joins TRBV20-1 to TRBJ2-1. The CDR3 sequence is 14 residues long. Germline V CDR1 and CDR2: DFQATT, SNEGSKA (reference sequence). The chain's CDR3 is CSAHWASTYNEQFF.

The rearrangement uses TRBV4-1 and TRBJ2-1; TCRdb calls TRBD2, which cannot be checked without DNA. Looked up from germline, CDR1 is MGHRA and CDR2 is YSYEKL. This CDR3 has 16 amino acids. CDR3 amino acids: CASSRNPAGVGDEQFF.

The chain couples TRBV3-1 to TRBJ2-1; TCRdb proposes TRBD1, but this gene call is untestable without DNA. The CDR3 is made up of 11 amino acids. Germline lookup yields CDR1 LGHDT and CDR2 YNNKEL (reference sequence). CDR3 sequence reads: CASSQGQGLFF.

The chain joins TRBV5-1 to TRBJ1-5; without DNA, the TCRdb call of TRBD1 cannot be checked. Germline V CDR1 and CDR2: SGHRS, YFSETQ. CDR3 length: 16 amino acids. The CDR3 sequence is CASSLEPGQRNQPQHF.

The chain is built from TRBV4-2 and TRBJ2-1; absent DNA, TCRdb's TRBD2 call cannot be checked. Germline-derived CDR1 and CDR2 are LGHNA and YNFKEQ. The CDR3 spans 15 residues. This CDR3 reads CASSRGTSAYNEQFF.

The J gene is TRBJ2-5, the V gene TRBV3-1; the D call from TCRdb, TRBD2, cannot be confirmed without DNA. The CDR3 consists of 13 residues. Per the germline V gene, CDR1 is LGHDT and CDR2 is YNNKEL (reference sequence). This chain's CDR3 is CASRTSGSETQYF.

The V and J genes are TRBV6-5 and TRBJ1-1; absent DNA, TCRdb's TRBD1 call cannot be checked. CDR1 MNHEY and CDR2 SVGAGI come from the germline V gene. The CDR3 runs 14 residues. CDR3 loop: CASSYSNGGAEAFF.

The chain carries TRBV12-3 or TRBV12-4 and TRBJ2-7; there is no DNA to check the TCRdb D call of TRBD1. This CDR3 spans 16 amino acids. CDR3 amino acids: CASSSLDMRSSYEQYF.

The genes are TRBV5-1 and TRBJ2-1. Germline CDR1 and CDR2: SGHRS and YFSETQ. The CDR3 is 16 residues long. CDR3 residues: CASSLVSSMGNNEQFF.

This chain uses TRBV23-1 with TRBJ2-6; the D call of TRBD1 rests on TCRdb alone, since no DNA is present to check it. TRBV23-1 is assigned to the ORF class and has an uncertain function. CDR3 length: 15 amino acids. The CDR3: CASAYRDSGANVLTF.

V is TRBV9 and J is TRBJ1-4; TCRdb reports TRBD1, a call that lacks DNA to check it against. In germline, CDR1 is SGDLS, CDR2 YYNGEE. The length of the CDR3 is 17 residues. CDR3 protein: CASSDNPMTVDNEKLFF.

This chain links TRBV6-5 with TRBJ1-1. This CDR3 has 11 residues. Germline assignment: CDR1 MNHEY and CDR2 SVGAGI. CDR3 protein: CASSYGVEAFF.